This entry features one T cell receptor beta chain sequence. The table lists this clonotype with a few counts. Its binding antigen is unknown. One base away there is no much larger clone; base qualities are not given. Set within a cohort of healthcare workers in London, UK, this nested case-control study involved weekly PCR testing of nasopharyngeal swabs along with blood sampling. Healthcare workers were enrolled in the week of the UK lockdown, from 23 to 31 March 2020, and were followed every week for up to roughly 16 weeks. Cut back by 4 bases and 7 bases, the V and J ends lie 17 bases apart. Spanning cysteine to phenylalanine, the CDR3 consists of 14 amino acids. Of all the DNA, just the CDR3 is kept, 42 bases in frame from base 1. For CDR1 and CDR2, the germline V gene lists SQVTM and ANQGSEA. Library preparation was by 5' RACE. The sequencer listed for this sample is NextSeq 500. In the TCR library protocol, unique molecular identifiers were attached to individual cDNA molecules to correct for PCR bias and sequencing error. Both TCR alpha and beta chains were sequenced, and tight co-correlation was observed between alpha and beta sequence abundances in each sample. The paper's processing steps were these. Decombinator V4 was used to annotate TCR sequences for V gene, J gene and CDR3. Expanded TCRs were defined as changing significantly between any two time points under a Poisson model with p below 0.0001. TCR abundances were normalised to the total number of TCRs sequenced per sample and expressed as counts per million. MAIT TCRs were defined by TRAV1-2 paired with TRAJ12, TRAJ20 or TRAJ33, and iNKT TCRs by TRAV10 paired with TRAJ18. A search of VDJdb, accessed on 1 November 2021, was run for TCRs annotated to CMV, EBV and SARS-CoV-2, with TCRs annotated for multiple antigens excluded. The public reads were reprocessed in TCRdb via fastp at Q25 and MiXCR, keeping in-frame beta chains. Each CDR3 protein appears once, grouped with its most common genes and DNA. These V and J calls originate from TCRdb's pipeline instead of the authors' own analysis. The sample contains roughly 56,000 distinct CDR3 sequences, roughly a tenth of them found a single time. Around 6.3% of the sample is held by the ten biggest clonotypes.

This sample was included in a study of early T cells in non-severe SARS-CoV-2 infection (dated by TCRdb to the early 2020s). Notes on the research overall: Because TCR sequencing was done on bulk RNA from unsorted whole blood, the alpha and beta chains could not be paired.

Results and caveats for the whole study, not just this receptor: VDJdb matching was skewed toward anti-spike CD8 responses and likely underestimated virus-specific expansions, missing private and CD4 specificities.

This clonotype originated in an adult who was a healthcare worker with PCR-confirmed SARS-CoV-2 infection or an uninfected control (not recorded which). The rearrangement joined TRBV29-1 to TRBJ2-1; the D gene is perhaps TRBD1 or TRBD2, each of them matching over 7 bases. The sample consisted of whole blood. The DNA reads as follows: TGCAGCGTTGGAGGGGGCGGGAGTGGTAATGAGCAGTTCTTC. Its protein is CSVGGGGSGNEQFF.